This is a list of T cell receptor beta chains from one sample in a study of T cells in Graves' hyperthyroidism and ophthalmopathy. TCRdb independently ran MiXCR on the multiplex PCR reads; one entry per CDR3 protein. Among about 55,000 distinct CDR3 sequences listed, about 57% were seen once. Sequenced input: blood. The receptors were sampled from a woman aged 60 to 75 with Graves' ophthalmopathy. CDR3s include the opening cysteine and the closing phenylalanine or tryptophan. D genes are given only for firm matches. For some rows the clone size is stated as once, few or many, or as a class when expanded; others skip it.

size: many
V: TRBV11-3
J: TRBJ2-7
D: .
CDR3: CASSLDISGTQASEQYF
DNA: TGTGCCAGCAGCTTAGACATCTCAGGTACTCAAGCGAGCGAGCAGTACTTC

size: .
V: TRBV20-1
J: TRBJ1-5
D: .
CDR3: CSAQLGTSNQPQHF
DNA: TGCAGTGCGCAATTGGGAACCAGCAATCAGCCCCAGCATTTT

size: .
V: TRBV10-3
J: TRBJ2-7
D: TRBD1
CDR3: CAIRGTGGLYEQYF
DNA: TGTGCCATCAGAGGGACAGGGGGCTTATACGAGCAGTACTTC

size: many
V: TRBV5-1
J: TRBJ1-6
D: TRBD1
CDR3: CASSLVTGGNNSPLHF
DNA: TGCGCCAGCAGCTTGGTCACAGGGGGGAACAATTCACCCCTCCACTTT

size: many
V: TRBV7-9
J: TRBJ2-2
D: .
CDR3: CASSLRRTGELFF
DNA: TGTGCCAGCAGCTTAAGAAGGACCGGGGAGCTGTTTTTT

size: medium-sized
V: TRBV25-1
J: TRBJ2-2
D: .
CDR3: CASSGWTVDTGELFF
DNA: TGTGCCAGCAGTGGGTGGACAGTAGACACCGGGGAGCTGTTTTTT

size: .
V: TRBV7-9
J: TRBJ2-2
D: .
CDR3: CASSSQGFEQYFGELFF
DNA: .

size: many
V: TRBV2
J: TRBJ2-1
D: .
CDR3: CASSEGKSSYNEQFF
DNA: TGTGCCAGCAGTGAAGGGAAGAGCTCCTACAATGAGCAGTTCTTC

size: .
V: TRBV15
J: TRBJ2-1
D: TRBD2
CDR3: CATSGRDEQFF
DNA: TGTGCCACCAGCGGGAGGGATGAGCAGTTCTTC

size: .
V: TRBV20-1
J: TRBJ2-5
D: TRBD2
CDR3: CSARDPSGYLETQYF
DNA: TGCAGTGCTAGAGATCCTAGCGGGTATCTTGAGACCCAGTACTTC

size: many
V: TRBV19
J: TRBJ1-2
D: .
CDR3: CASSTPRNTYGYTF
DNA: TGTGCCAGTAGTACCCCCCGGAATACCTATGGCTACACCTTC

size: .
V: TRBV28
J: TRBJ2-1
D: .
CDR3: CASSLYSFGTGYNEQFF
DNA: TGTGCCAGCAGTTTATATTCATTCGGGACGGGTTACAATGAGCAGTTCTTC

size: many
V: TRBV10-1
J: TRBJ2-3
D: .
CDR3: CASSKTRPTDTQYF
DNA: TGCGCCAGCAGTAAAACACGACCCACAGATACGCAGTATTTT

size: many
V: TRBV19
J: TRBJ2-2
D: .
CDR3: CASSPNTKRRELFF
DNA: TGTGCCAGTAGTCCTAATACCAAACGGAGGGAGCTGTTTTTT

size: .
V: TRBV7-9
J: TRBJ2-1
D: .
CDR3: CASSDVGGVGTNEQFF
DNA: TGTGCCAGCAGCGACGTGGGGGGCGTAGGAACTAATGAGCAGTTCTTC

size: .
V: TRBV20-1
J: TRBJ2-2
D: .
CDR3: CSAGTGITGELFF
DNA: TGCAGTGCCGGAACGGGAATTACGGGGGAGCTGTTTTTT

size: .
V: TRBV20-1
J: TRBJ2-7
D: TRBD2
CDR3: CSARGTSGSNHEQYF
DNA: TGCAGTGCTAGGGGGACTAGCGGGAGTAACCACGAGCAGTACTTC

size: many
V: TRBV3-1
J: TRBJ1-2
D: TRBD1
CDR3: CASSRNGQATNGYTF
DNA: TGTGCCAGCAGCCGAAATGGACAGGCCACCAATGGCTACACCTTC

size: many
V: TRBV18
J: TRBJ2-7
D: .
CDR3: CASSGYSGLDEQYF
DNA: TGTGCCAGCTCGGGTTACTCCGGCCTTGACGAGCAGTACTTC

size: many
V: TRBV11-2
J: TRBJ2-7
D: TRBD2
CDR3: CASSLVGGSLYEQYF
DNA: TGTGCCAGCAGCTTAGTTGGCGGGAGTTTGTACGAGCAGTACTTC

size: .
V: TRBV5-1
J: TRBJ2-3
D: TRBD2
CDR3: CAGRRTSSGRATQGDTQYF
DNA: TGCGCCGGCAGACGGACATCTAGCGGGAGGGCCACTCAGGGAGATACGCAGTATTTT

size: many
V: TRBV6-4
J: TRBJ1-1
D: .
CDR3: CASSDRMNTEAFF
DNA: TGTGCCAGCAGTGACAGGATGAACACTGAAGCTTTCTTT

size: .
V: TRBV29-1
J: TRBJ2-3
D: .
CDR3: CCVELGAHTQYF
DNA: TGCTGCGTTGAACTAGGTGCGCATACGCAGTATTTT

size: .
V: TRBV19
J: TRBJ2-3
D: TRBD2
CDR3: CASSIQRGSTDTQYF
DNA: TGTGCCAGTAGTATTCAGCGGGGGAGCACAGATACGCAGTATTTT

size: few
V: TRBV14
J: TRBJ2-1
D: .
CDR3: CASSQGHAVQRFF
DNA: TGTGCCAGCAGCCAAGGTCACGCGGTCCAGCGGTTCTTC

size: .
V: TRBV12-1
J: TRBJ1-1
D: .
CDR3: CASSLDQNTEAFF
DNA: TGTGCCAGCAGCCTTGACCAGAACACTGAAGCTTTCTTT

size: few
V: TRBV15
J: TRBJ2-7
D: .
CDR3: CATSRSENEQYF
DNA: TGTGCCACCAGCAGATCGGAAAACGAGCAGTACTTC

size: many
V: TRBV5-4
J: TRBJ2-6
D: .
CDR3: CASSYSSSGANVLTF
DNA: TGTGCCAGCAGCTACAGCTCCTCTGGGGCCAACGTCCTGACTTTC

size: .
V: TRBV2
J: TRBJ2-7
D: TRBD2
CDR3: CASRYRLAGGEQYF
DNA: TGTGCCAGCAGATACCGACTAGCGGGAGGCGAGCAGTACTTC

size: many
V: TRBV19
J: TRBJ1-1
D: .
CDR3: CASSMLTELNTEAFF
DNA: TGTGCCAGTAGTATGCTGACAGAGTTGAACACTGAAGCTTTCTTT

size: .
V: TRBV5-6
J: TRBJ1-5
D: .
CDR3: CASSLMASGRGETQHF
DNA: TGTGCCAGCAGCTTGATGGCTAGCGGGAGAGGTGAGACCCAGCATTTT

size: many
V: TRBV7-9
J: TRBJ2-4
D: TRBD1
CDR3: CASSLGQGAAKNIQYF
DNA: TGTGCCAGCAGCCTTGGACAGGGGGCGGCCAAAAACATTCAGTACTTC

size: .
V: TRBV7-8
J: TRBJ1-5
D: .
CDR3: CASSLERGSSGGAQHF
DNA: TGTGCCAGCAGCTTAGAACGTGGGAGCTCGGGGGGGGCCCAGCATTTT

size: .
V: TRBV7-8
J: TRBJ1-6
D: TRBD1
CDR3: CASSPTGTVNSPLHF
DNA: TGTGCCAGCAGCCCTACCGGGACAGTTAATTCACCCCTCCACTTT

size: once
V: TRBV9
J: TRBJ1-1
D: .
CDR3: CASSPLPGGEAEAFF
DNA: TGTGCCAGCAGCCCACTCCCGGGGGGCGAGGCTGAAGCTTTCTTT

size: .
V: TRBV20-1
J: TRBJ2-3
D: .
CDR3: CSEQGSTDTQYF
DNA: TGCAGTGAACAGGGTAGCACAGATACGCAGTATTTT

size: many
V: TRBV20-1
J: TRBJ1-1
D: .
CDR3: CSARRGALPEAFF
DNA: TGCAGTGCTCGAAGGGGGGCCCTCCCTGAAGCTTTCTTT

size: many
V: TRBV28
J: TRBJ2-1
D: .
CDR3: CASSTGHNEQFF
DNA: TGTGCCAGCAGTACAGGACACAATGAGCAGTTCTTC

size: .
V: TRBV20-1
J: TRBJ2-2
D: TRBD2
CDR3: CSARTSGGTGELFF
DNA: TGCAGTGCAAGGACTAGCGGGGGCACCGGGGAGCTGTTTTTT

size: once
V: TRBV7-2
J: TRBJ2-5
D: .
CDR3: CASSFQVGEAQYF
DNA: TGTGCCAGCAGCTTTCAGGTAGGGGAGGCCCAGTACTTC

size: .
V: TRBV7-9
J: TRBJ2-2
D: .
CDR3: CASRWEVGSGNTGELFF
DNA: TGTGCCAGCAGATGGGAAGTCGGTAGCGGGAACACCGGGGAGCTGTTTTTT

size: .
V: TRBV5-1
J: TRBJ2-1
D: TRBD1
CDR3: CASSRQTGGYNEQFF
DNA: TGCGCCAGCAGCCGTCAGACAGGGGGTTACAATGAGCAGTTCTTC

size: .
V: TRBV7-9
J: TRBJ2-7
D: .
CDR3: CASSLSESGEQYF
DNA: TGTGCCAGCAGCTTGTCGGAATCGGGCGAGCAGTACTTC

size: .
V: TRBV4-3
J: TRBJ2-1
D: TRBD2
CDR3: CASSQVASGRDEQFF
DNA: TGCGCCAGCAGCCAAGTAGCTAGCGGGAGGGATGAGCAGTTCTTC

size: .
V: TRBV2
J: TRBJ2-7
D: TRBD1
CDR3: CASTGTGVREQYF
DNA: TGTGCCAGCACCGGGACAGGGGTTCGGGAGCAGTACTTC

size: .
V: TRBV7-9
J: TRBJ1-1
D: .
CDR3: CASSLLSDQAFF
DNA: TGTGCCAGCAGCTTGTTGTCAGATCAAGCTTTCTTT